Listed below are T cell receptor beta chains from one sample, sequenced in a study of control samples from healthy donors and cancer patients. TCRdb's copy holds only in-frame clones and misses some; the assay was immunoSEQ multiplex PCR. This sample carries 150,000 to 200,000 clones, approximately 95% of them seen once, and the ten largest clones take roughly 1.6%. Sequenced material: blood. These receptors all stem from a man aged 18 to 29 in good health. Each CDR3 is given with its conserved first and last residue. D genes are given only for firm matches. Clone size appears in some rows only: once, few, many, or a class for an expanded clone.

D: -; length: 16; J: TRBJ2-3; size: -; V: TRBV10-2; DNA: TGCGCCAGCAGTGACAGGAGGGGGCAGGGTGGTGATACGCAGTATTTT; CDR3: CASSDRRGQGGDTQYF
D: -; length: 16; J: TRBJ1-2; size: -; V: TRBV3-1/TRBV3-2; DNA: TGTGCCAGCAGCCCCGACGAGCGACAGGCTAACTATGGCTACACCTTC; CDR3: CASSPDERQANYGYTF
D: -; length: 15; J: TRBJ2-3; size: -; V: TRBV5-1; DNA: TGCGCCAGCAGCTTGGGTGGGCGCCCCCCAGATACGCAGTATTTT; CDR3: CASSLGGRPPDTQYF
D: -; length: 16; J: TRBJ1-4; size: -; V: TRBV29-1; DNA: TGCAGCGTTGACCCGCCCGGCAGTGCAACTAATGAAAAACTGTTTTTT; CDR3: CSVDPPGSATNEKLFF
D: -; length: 13; J: TRBJ1-5; size: few; V: TRBV27; DNA: TGTGCCAGCAGTCCTCGCAGCAATCAGCCCCAGCATTTT; CDR3: CASSPRSNQPQHF
D: -; length: 15; J: TRBJ2-1; size: -; V: TRBV10-3; DNA: TGTGCCATCAGTGAGTCAGGGCTCACCTACAATGAGCAGTTCTTC; CDR3: CAISESGLTYNEQFF
D: TRBD1; length: 13; J: TRBJ2-1; size: -; V: TRBV12-3/TRBV12-4; DNA: TGTGCCAGCAACCAGGGGGCGCGTAATGAGCAGTTCTTC; CDR3: CASNQGARNEQFF
D: -; length: 13; J: TRBJ2-2; size: once; V: TRBV18; DNA: TGTGCCAGCTCACCAGCAACATCCGGGGAGCTGTTTTTT; CDR3: CASSPATSGELFF
D: TRBD1; length: 14; J: TRBJ2-7; size: -; V: TRBV24-1; DNA: TGTGCCACCAGTGCGGCAGGGGGCAGGTACGAGCAGTACTTC; CDR3: CATSAAGGRYEQYF
D: -; length: 17; J: TRBJ1-5; size: once; V: TRBV7-8; DNA: TGTGCCAGCAGCTTAGATGTTAGGGGTCCCAGGGGTCAGCCCCAGCATTTT; CDR3: CASSLDVRGPRGQPQHF
D: TRBD2; length: 17; J: TRBJ2-2; size: -; V: TRBV27; DNA: TGTGCCAGCACCGGGACTAGCGGGGGTAGGGACACCGGGGAGCTGTTTTTT; CDR3: CASTGTSGGRDTGELFF
D: -; length: 15; J: TRBJ1-2; size: once; V: TRBV18; DNA: TGTGCCAGCTCACCAGTCGGGGGGCAGGACTATGGCTACACCTTC; CDR3: CASSPVGGQDYGYTF
D: -; length: 13; J: TRBJ1-1; size: -; V: TRBV28; DNA: TGTGCCAGCAGTAGTCCCCCTAACACTGAAGCTTTCTTT; CDR3: CASSSPPNTEAFF
D: TRBD1; length: 14; J: TRBJ1-1; size: -; V: TRBV6-4; DNA: TGTGCCAGCAGCTCACAGGGGGGCGACACTGAAGCTTTCTTT; CDR3: CASSSQGGDTEAFF
D: -; length: 13; J: TRBJ1-1; size: -; V: TRBV28; DNA: TGTGCCAGCAGTTTATATGGGGGGACTGAAGCTTTCTTT; CDR3: CASSLYGGTEAFF
D: -; length: 13; J: TRBJ2-7; size: -; V: TRBV3-1/TRBV3-2; DNA: TGTGCCAGCAGCCAATTGGCCGGTGACGAGCAGTACTTC; CDR3: CASSQLAGDEQYF
D: -; length: 15; J: TRBJ1-5; size: -; V: TRBV2; DNA: TGTGCCAGCAGAGGGGACCTAAATAGCAATCAGCCCCAGCATTTT; CDR3: CASRGDLNSNQPQHF
D: TRBD1; length: 16; J: TRBJ1-1; size: -; V: TRBV5-1; DNA: TGCGCCAGCAGCTTGGGACAGGGCGTTTCGAACACTGAAGCTTTCTTT; CDR3: CASSLGQGVSNTEAFF
D: -; length: 15; J: TRBJ2-1; size: -; V: TRBV5-4; DNA: TGTGCCAGCAGCTCGACCGGAAGCTCCTACAATGAGCAGTTCTTC; CDR3: CASSSTGSSYNEQFF
D: -; length: 14; J: TRBJ2-1; size: -; V: TRBV7-9; DNA: TGTGCCAGCAGTCCCGTAGTAACCTACAATGAGCAGTTCTTC; CDR3: CASSPVVTYNEQFF
D: TRBD2; length: 17; J: TRBJ2-3; size: -; V: TRBV15; DNA: TGTGCCACCAGCAGAAAGATTAGCGGGGGGGCCGCAGATACGCAGTATTTT; CDR3: CATSRKISGGAADTQYF
D: TRBD1; length: 15; J: TRBJ1-5; size: -; V: TRBV6-1; DNA: TGTGCCAGCAGTGAAGGAGGGACAGGCCGTTTGTCCCAGCATTTT; CDR3: CASSEGGTGRLSQHF
D: -; length: 14; J: TRBJ2-3; size: -; V: TRBV10-1; DNA: TGCGCCAGCAGTGCTAGTCCTTTAGGGGATACGCAGTATTTT; CDR3: CASSASPLGDTQYF
D: -; length: 14; J: TRBJ2-2; size: -; V: TRBV19; DNA: TGTGCCAGTAGTATGGACCTTAACACCGGGGAGCTGTTTTTT; CDR3: CASSMDLNTGELFF
D: -; length: 13; J: TRBJ2-7; size: once; V: TRBV30; DNA: TGTGCCTGGAACAACGGGGTTAACAACGAGCAGTACTTC; CDR3: CAWNNGVNNEQYF
D: TRBD2; length: 13; J: TRBJ2-1; size: -; V: TRBV18; DNA: TGTGCCAGCTCACCACCGGGGACTAGCGGGGTTTTCTTC; CDR3: CASSPPGTSGVFF
D: TRBD2; length: 15; J: TRBJ2-3; size: -; V: TRBV7-9; DNA: TGTGCCAGCAGCTTAGGAGCGGGGGGGCCAGATACGCAGTATTTT; CDR3: CASSLGAGGPDTQYF
D: TRBD1; length: 14; J: TRBJ2-7; size: -; V: TRBV18; DNA: TGTGCCAGCTCACCACCGGGACAGGGGTGGGAGCAGTACTTC; CDR3: CASSPPGQGWEQYF
D: TRBD1; length: 14; J: TRBJ2-1; size: -; V: TRBV2; DNA: TGTGCCAGCCAAGACAGGGGTCGTTACAATGAGCAGTTCTTC; CDR3: CASQDRGRYNEQFF
D: TRBD1; length: 17; J: TRBJ2-4; size: -; V: TRBV28; DNA: TGTGCCAGCAGGGGTACAGGGGGCATGACGCCAAAAAACATTCAGTACTTC; CDR3: CASRGTGGMTPKNIQYF
D: -; length: 13; J: TRBJ1-5; size: -; V: TRBV6-5; DNA: TGTGCCAGCAGTTACAGATACAATCAGCCCCAGCATTTT; CDR3: CASSYRYNQPQHF
D: -; length: 13; J: TRBJ1-1; size: -; V: TRBV7-3; DNA: TGTGCCAGCAGCTTATCAGGGGACACTGAAGCTTTCTTT; CDR3: CASSLSGDTEAFF
D: -; length: 13; J: TRBJ1-2; size: -; V: TRBV30; DNA: TGTGCCTGGAGACCAGCCGCCCGATATGGCTACACCTTC; CDR3: CAWRPAARYGYTF
D: TRBD1; length: 15; J: TRBJ1-5; size: -; V: TRBV6-6; DNA: TGTGCCAGCAGTGGTGGGACAGGGGGCCTTCAGCCCCAGCATTTT; CDR3: CASSGGTGGLQPQHF
D: TRBD1; length: 15; J: TRBJ1-6; size: -; V: TRBV5-1; DNA: TGCGCCAGCAGCCGGGGGACAGGGAACAATTCACCCCTCCACTTT; CDR3: CASSRGTGNNSPLHF
D: -; length: 14; J: TRBJ1-3; size: -; V: TRBV13; DNA: TGTGCCAGCAGCTTCAGGGGCGTTGGAAACACCATATATTTT; CDR3: CASSFRGVGNTIYF
D: TRBD2; length: 14; J: TRBJ2-1; size: once; V: TRBV6-5; DNA: TGTGCCAGCAGTCCCGGGGGGGATTACAATGAGCAGTTCTTC; CDR3: CASSPGGDYNEQFF
D: TRBD2; length: 15; J: TRBJ2-1; size: -; V: TRBV7-3; DNA: TGTGCCAGCAGCTTCAGCGGGGGCCCCTACAATGAGCAGTTCTTC; CDR3: CASSFSGGPYNEQFF
D: TRBD1; length: 14; J: TRBJ1-5; size: -; V: TRBV9; DNA: TGTGCCAGCAGCCCTACAGGGGGCCGTCAGCCCCAGCATTTT; CDR3: CASSPTGGRQPQHF
D: -; length: 14; J: TRBJ1-2; size: once; V: TRBV10-2; DNA: TGCGCCAGCAGTGATGAAAGCAGGGGCTATGGCTACACCTTC; CDR3: CASSDESRGYGYTF
D: -; length: 12; J: TRBJ1-2; size: -; V: TRBV28; DNA: TGTGCCTCCGGCGGCCGGGAATATCGCTACACCTTC; CDR3: CASGGREYRYTF
D: -; length: 15; J: TRBJ1-5; size: -; V: TRBV7-2; DNA: TGTGCCAGCAGCATCGGAGGTCGGGGGAATCAGCCCCAGCATTTT; CDR3: CASSIGGRGNQPQHF
D: TRBD1; length: 14; J: TRBJ2-7; size: -; V: TRBV5-1; DNA: TGCGCCAGCAGCCCTGGGACAGGGTGGTACGAGCAGTACTTC; CDR3: CASSPGTGWYEQYF
D: TRBD2; length: 16; J: TRBJ2-1; size: -; V: TRBV5-1; DNA: TGCGCCAGCAGCCGACAGGGGACTAGCGGGGACAATGAGCAGTTCTTC; CDR3: CASSRQGTSGDNEQFF
D: -; length: 12; J: TRBJ2-7; size: -; V: TRBV2; DNA: TGTGCCAGCCGCCTCACTTACTACGAGCAGTACTTC; CDR3: CASRLTYYEQYF
D: -; length: 16; J: TRBJ1-1; size: -; V: TRBV4-1; DNA: TGCGCCAGCAGCCAAGATATTAGTGGTAGGGGGACTGAAGCTTTCTTT; CDR3: CASSQDISGRGTEAFF
D: TRBD2; length: 17; J: TRBJ2-5; size: -; V: TRBV4-1; DNA: TGCGCCAGCAGCCAACCCGGCGGGGGGGTCCGACAAGAGACCCAGTACTTC; CDR3: CASSQPGGGVRQETQYF
D: TRBD1; length: 17; J: TRBJ1-2; size: -; V: TRBV7-9; DNA: TGTGCCAGCAGCCCTAAACCGGGACAGCCTCTATTCTATGGCTACACCTTC; CDR3: CASSPKPGQPLFYGYTF
D: TRBD1; length: 15; J: TRBJ1-5; size: few; V: TRBV18; DNA: TGTGCCAGCTCACCAGGACAGGGGGCCCCCAAACCCCAGCATTTT; CDR3: CASSPGQGAPKPQHF
D: -; length: 15; J: TRBJ2-1; size: -; V: TRBV11-2; DNA: TGTGCCAGCCGCGGGGGCTATAGCTCCTACAATGAGCAGTTCTTC; CDR3: CASRGGYSSYNEQFF
D: TRBD1; length: 16; J: TRBJ1-1; size: once; V: TRBV5-1; DNA: TGCGCCAGCAGCTCCCCGACAGGGGTAGGGAACACTGAAGCTTTCTTT; CDR3: CASSSPTGVGNTEAFF
D: -; length: 15; J: TRBJ2-1; size: -; V: TRBV4-1; DNA: TGCGCCAGCAGCTCATTGGAGGTTATAACGGGGGAGCAGTTCTTC; CDR3: CASSSLEVITGEQFF
D: -; length: 15; J: TRBJ1-1; size: -; V: TRBV5-1; DNA: TGCGCCAGCAGCTTGGAAGTCCCACCGAACACTGAAGCTTTCTTT; CDR3: CASSLEVPPNTEAFF
D: TRBD1; length: 13; J: TRBJ2-7; size: -; V: TRBV7-7; DNA: TGTGCCAGCAGCTTAGACAGGGGGGACGAGCAGTACTTC; CDR3: CASSLDRGDEQYF
D: -; length: 15; J: TRBJ1-1; size: -; V: TRBV18; DNA: TGTGCCAGCTCACCGACCGTCGCTCTGGGCACTGAAGCTTTCTTT; CDR3: CASSPTVALGTEAFF
D: -; length: 14; J: TRBJ1-1; size: -; V: TRBV4-1; DNA: TGCGCCAGCACCCCACTGTTTGGAGCTCCTGAAGCTTTCTTT; CDR3: CASTPLFGAPEAFF
D: TRBD1; length: 16; J: TRBJ2-1; size: -; V: TRBV9; DNA: TGTGCCAGCAGCGCGCCCTGGACAGGGGGTAGGGATGAGCAGTTCTTC; CDR3: CASSAPWTGGRDEQFF
D: -; length: 11; J: TRBJ1-3; size: once; V: TRBV20-1; DNA: TGCAGTGCTAGATCGACAAACACCATATATTTT; CDR3: CSARSTNTIYF